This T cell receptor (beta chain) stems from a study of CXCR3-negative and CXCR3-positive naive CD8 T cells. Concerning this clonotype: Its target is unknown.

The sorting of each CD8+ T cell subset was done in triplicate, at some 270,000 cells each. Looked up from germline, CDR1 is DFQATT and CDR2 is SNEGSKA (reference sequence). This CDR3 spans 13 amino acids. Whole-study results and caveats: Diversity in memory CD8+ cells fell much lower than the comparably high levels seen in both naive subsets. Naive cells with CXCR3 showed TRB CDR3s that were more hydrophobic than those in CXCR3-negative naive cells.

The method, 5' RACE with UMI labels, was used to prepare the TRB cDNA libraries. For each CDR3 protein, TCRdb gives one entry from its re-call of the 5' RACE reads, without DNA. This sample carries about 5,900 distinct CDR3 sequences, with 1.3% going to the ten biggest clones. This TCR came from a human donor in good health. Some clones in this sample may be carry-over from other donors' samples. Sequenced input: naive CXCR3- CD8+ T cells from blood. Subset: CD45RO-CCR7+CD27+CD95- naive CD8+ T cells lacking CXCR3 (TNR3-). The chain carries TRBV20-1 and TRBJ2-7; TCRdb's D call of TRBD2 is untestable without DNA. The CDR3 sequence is CSARGTSDYEQYF.